A selection of T cell receptor beta chains follows, all from one sample in a study of cytomegalovirus exposure and HLA in healthy donors. Profiling relied on immunoSEQ multiplex PCR, and the TCRdb table lists in-frame clones only, not all of them. The data hold 100,000 or so clones, with 78% observed a single time. Source material: PBMCs. The receptor source for this set is a man aged 30 to 45 in good health and CMV-seronegative. Both conserved end residues are part of each CDR3. D genes are given only for firm matches. Some rows mark clone size as missing; the rest say once, few, many or name a class of expanded clone.

length,size,D,V,J,CDR3,DNA
14,-,TRBD2,TRBV10-2,TRBJ2-7,CASSDRGSLNEQYF,TGCGCCAGCAGTGATCGCGGGAGTCTCAACGAGCAGTACTTC
13,once,-,TRBV6-6,TRBJ2-7,CASSAPSSYEQYF,TGTGCCAGCAGTGCGCCAAGCTCCTACGAGCAGTACTTC
15,-,TRBD2,TRBV4-3,TRBJ2-3,CASSLSGGAPDTQYF,TGCGCCAGCAGCCTTAGCGGGGGGGCGCCAGATACGCAGTATTTT
16,few,TRBD2,TRBV5-1,TRBJ2-1,CASSSLSGVSYNEQFF,TGCGCCAGCAGCTCTCTTAGCGGGGTCTCCTACAATGAGCAGTTCTTC
14,few,-,TRBV10-3,TRBJ1-3,CAISDGLSGNTIYF,TGTGCCATCAGTGACGGGTTATCTGGAAACACCATATATTTT
18,-,TRBD2,TRBV7-2,TRBJ2-3,CASSLKVLAGVNTDTQYF,TGTGCCAGCAGCTTAAAAGTACTAGCGGGGGTTAACACAGATACGCAGTATTTT
12,-,TRBD1,TRBV5-6,TRBJ1-2,CASRTTGGGYTF,TGTGCCAGCAGAACGACAGGGGGAGGCTACACCTTC
14,-,-,TRBV9,TRBJ2-7,CASSVQGPFDEQYF,TGTGCCAGCAGCGTACAGGGTCCTTTCGACGAGCAGTACTTC
18,-,TRBD1,TRBV7-2,TRBJ1-2,CASSQHYRDRGLPYGYTF,TGTGCCAGCAGCCAACACTATCGGGACAGGGGGCTCCCCTATGGCTACACCTTC
14,-,-,TRBV7-9,TRBJ1-1,CASSSQGIRTEAFF,TGTGCCAGCAGCTCCCAGGGGATCCGCACTGAAGCTTTCTTT
16,-,-,TRBV7-9,TRBJ1-6,CASSFGQPSNNSPLHF,TGTGCCAGCAGCTTTGGACAGCCCTCAAATAATTCACCCCTCCACTTT
16,-,TRBD1,TRBV7-8,TRBJ1-5,CASSPDRGQGDQPQHF,TGTGCCAGCAGCCCTGACAGGGGGCAGGGAGACCAGCCCCAGCATTTT
14,few,-,TRBV7-2,TRBJ1-5,CASSLPLSNQPQHF,TGTGCCAGCAGCCTCCCTCTTAGCAATCAGCCCCAGCATTTT
17,-,-,TRBV19,TRBJ2-2,CASSIGGADANTGELFF,TGTGCCAGTAGTATTGGTGGGGCAGATGCGAACACCGGGGAGCTGTTTTTT
16,-,-,TRBV5-5,TRBJ1-4,CASSLEATDSNEKLFF,TGTGCCAGCAGCTTGGAAGCGACAGACTCAAATGAAAAACTGTTTTTT
16,-,-,TRBV29-1,TRBJ2-6,CSVEEGAASGANVLTF,TGCAGCGTTGAAGAGGGGGCGGCCTCTGGGGCCAACGTCCTGACTTTC
13,-,-,TRBV5-8,TRBJ1-2,CASSLGQNYGYTF,TGTGCCAGCAGCCTTGGACAAAACTATGGCTACACCTTC
15,-,-,TRBV5-6,TRBJ1-3,CASSLASRVGNTIYF,TGTGCCAGCAGCTTGGCCAGCAGGGTCGGTAACACCATATATTTT
13,-,-,TRBV28,TRBJ2-2,CASLVGNTGELFF,TGTGCCAGCCTAGTGGGGAACACCGGGGAGCTGTTTTTT
12,-,TRBD1,TRBV5-1,TRBJ2-5,CASSTDRGAEYF,TGCGCCAGCAGCACGGACAGGGGGGCGGAGTACTTC
13,-,-,TRBV6-5,TRBJ2-1,CASSQQGYNEQFF,TGTGCCAGCAGCCAACAGGGTTACAATGAGCAGTTCTTC
16,-,TRBD2,TRBV19,TRBJ2-5,CASSIGLASGQETQYF,TGTGCCAGTAGTATAGGCTTGGCTAGCGGCCAAGAGACCCAGTACTTC
17,-,-,TRBV7-2,TRBJ1-3,CASSLSSGRGGVNTIYF,TGTGCCAGCAGCTTATCCTCTGGACGGGGCGGGGTAAACACCATATATTTT
13,-,-,TRBV4-3,TRBJ2-7,CASSQDRTGEQYF,TGCGCCAGCAGCCAAGATCGCACGGGCGAGCAGTACTTC
15,-,-,TRBV9,TRBJ2-7,CASSVAPEVDYEQYF,TGTGCCAGCAGCGTAGCCCCGGAGGTAGACTACGAGCAGTACTTC
13,-,TRBD2,TRBV2,TRBJ2-3,CASASGGAHTQYF,TGTGCCAGCGCTAGCGGGGGGGCACATACGCAGTATTTT
14,-,TRBD1,TRBV27,TRBJ1-2,CASSRRTGAYGYTF,TGTGCCAGCAGTAGGCGGACAGGGGCCTATGGCTACACCTTC
17,-,TRBD1,TRBV9,TRBJ1-5,CASSEGDRGLLGQPQHF,TGTGCCAGCAGCGAGGGGGACAGGGGTCTACTTGGTCAGCCCCAGCATTTT
14,few,TRBD2,TRBV6-5,TRBJ2-7,CAARGLAGAGEQYF,TGTGCCGCACGGGGACTAGCGGGAGCTGGCGAGCAGTACTTC